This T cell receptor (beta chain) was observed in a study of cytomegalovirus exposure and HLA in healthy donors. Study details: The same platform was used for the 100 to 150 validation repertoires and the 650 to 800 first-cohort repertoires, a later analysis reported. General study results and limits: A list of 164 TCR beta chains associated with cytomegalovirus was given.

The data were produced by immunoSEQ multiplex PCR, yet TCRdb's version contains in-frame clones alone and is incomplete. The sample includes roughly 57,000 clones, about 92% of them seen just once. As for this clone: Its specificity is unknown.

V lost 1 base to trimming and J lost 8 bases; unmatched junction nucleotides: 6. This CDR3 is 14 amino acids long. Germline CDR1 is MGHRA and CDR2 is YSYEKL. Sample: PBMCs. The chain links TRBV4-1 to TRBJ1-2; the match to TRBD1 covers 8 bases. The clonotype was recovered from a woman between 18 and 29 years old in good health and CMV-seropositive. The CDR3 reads CASSQARTGRGYTF. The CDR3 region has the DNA TGCGCCAGCAGCCAAGCGCGGACAGGGCGCGGCTACACCTTC.